The 31 T cell receptor beta chains listed next were all sequenced from one sample in a study of cytomegalovirus exposure and HLA in healthy donors. In the PCR, 60 Vbeta and 13 Jbeta primers were used. Clones were sequenced by immunoSEQ multiplex PCR, and TCRdb holds only the in-frame ones, with some missing. The sample consists of more than 85,000 clones, 65% to 75% of them appearing once. Specimen: PBMCs. The receptors stem from a woman under 30 in good health and CMV-seropositive.

V usage is TRBV4-1 and J usage is TRBJ2-5; TRBD1 agrees at 7 bases. The ends lost 3 bases at V and 2 bases at J; junction bases unmatched: 12. Germline CDR1 is MGHRA and CDR2 is YSYEKL. This CDR3 has 17 amino acids. CDR3: CASSHTPQGVPQETQYF. The CDR3 region has the DNA TGCGCCAGCAGCCATACCCCCCAGGGGGTCCCACAAGAGACCCAGTACTTC.

The genes are TRBV28 and TRBJ2-5, with a weak D call TRBD2 (6 bases). Trimming took 4 bases from V and 4 from J, leaving 13 bases between them. The germline CDR1 and CDR2 sequences are MDHEN and SYDVKM. The CDR3 is 14 residues long. CDR3: CASSSPGTGETQYF. In DNA, the CDR3 is TGTGCCAGCAGTTCCCCCGGGACTGGAGAGACCCAGTACTTC.

The rearrangement links TRBV30 to TRBJ1-5; D not resolved. The CDR3 is 14 residues long. Germline values: CDR1 GTSNPN, CDR2 SVGIG (reference sequence). Between the trimmed V and J ends, which lost 0 bases and 6 bases, there was a span of 12 bases. The CDR3 nucleotides read TGTGCCTGGAGTGTTGAGGGCTCCATTCAGCCCCAGCATTTT. Translating it yields CAWSVEGSIQPQHF.

J is TRBJ2-5 and V is TRBV5-1, with D maybe TRBD2 (5 bases). Germline V gene data show CDR1 as SGHRS and CDR2 as YFSETQ. This CDR3 has 15 residues. Trimming shortened V by 0 bases and J by 1 base, and 10 bases separated the two germline ends. The CDR3 nucleotides read TGCGCCAGCAGCTTGGGGGGTCTAGCCCAAGAGACCCAGTACTTC. This gives the protein CASSLGGLAQETQYF.

The chain has TRBV5-1 and TRBJ2-1; 8 bases line up with TRBD1. After removal of 4 bases from V and 10 bases from J, the junction contained 28 bases not matched to a gene. There are 20 residues in the CDR3. Germline V gene data show CDR1 as SGHRS and CDR2 as YFSETQ. The CDR3 DNA reads TGCGCCAGCAGCCTTAACGTCCCGGGACAGGTTACTCATCCCCAGATGGAGCAGTTCTTC. Amino acid sequence: CASSLNVPGQVTHPQMEQFF.

V is TRBV6-6 and J is TRBJ2-7; D is ambiguous. Trimming removed 3 bases at V and 2 bases at J, with 5 bases between. Germline CDR1 reads MNHNY; CDR2 reads SVGAGI (reference sequence). CDR3 length: 12 amino acids. CDR3 amino acids: CASSYTAYEQYF. CDR3 nucleotide sequence: TGTGCCAGCAGTTATACAGCCTACGAGCAGTACTTC.

This chain uses TRBV4-1 with TRBJ2-7; TRBD2 aligns across 11 bases. CDR3 length: 14 residues. Losses at the gene ends were 2 bases for V and 4 bases for J; bases not matched to a gene: 1. Per germline, CDR1 MGHRA and CDR2 YSYEKL. CDR3 nucleotide sequence: TGCGCCAGCAGCCAAACTAGCGGGAGTTACGAGCAGTACTTC. It is translated as CASSQTSGSYEQYF.

The chain links TRBV6-1 to TRBJ2-4, with 7 bases aligning to TRBD1. With V trimmed by 4 bases and J by 3 bases, 6 bases remained unmatched. Germline V CDR1 and CDR2: MNHNS, SASEGT. The CDR3 consists of 15 residues. DNA of the CDR3: TGTGCCAGCAGTGGACTTACAGGGGACAAAAACATTCAGTACTTC. This encodes CASSGLTGDKNIQYF.

This clone turned up a few times. The chain is built from TRBV27 and TRBJ2-7; TRBD1 agrees at 8 bases. CDR1 and CDR2 (germline): MNHEY, SMNVEV (reference sequence). The J segment lost 5 bases and the V segment lost 5 bases, leaving 8 bases of the junction unmatched. CDR3 length equals 14 residues. The DNA of the CDR3 is TGTGCCAGCAGTCTACGGGACAGGCTCGACGAGCAGTACTTC. Protein: CASSLRDRLDEQYF.

This clone occurred a few times. This chain connects TRBV28 to TRBJ2-5; a weak D match, TRBD1 (5 bases). From germline, CDR1 is MDHEN and CDR2 SYDVKM. V lost 6 bases to trimming and J lost 1 base, with 18 bases between them. The CDR3 is made up of 16 amino acids. The CDR3 loop reads CASSSPVQGSQETQYF. CDR3 DNA sequence: TGTGCCAGCAGCTCCCCGGTCCAGGGTTCCCAAGAGACCCAGTACTTC.

V usage is TRBV9 and J usage is TRBJ1-4; TRBD1 matches at 10 bases. Germline V gene lookup returns CDR1 SGDLS and CDR2 YYNGEE. V lost 0 bases and J lost 8; bases outside the gene matches: 13. There are 18 residues in the CDR3. CDR3 coding DNA: TGTGCCAGCAGCGTAGGACGGTATGGAGGACAGGGGGACGAAAAACTGTTTTTT. Translated: CASSVGRYGGQGDEKLFF.

The sample holds one count of this clone. The chain has TRBV25-1 and TRBJ2-7; 7 positions match TRBD2. The CDR3 contains 16 residues. In germline, CDR1 is MGHDK, CDR2 SYGVNS. V lost 4 bases to trimming and J lost 0 bases; unmatched junction nucleotides: 9. The CDR3 loop is CASSGMTSRSSYEQYF. CDR3 DNA sequence: TGTGCCAGCAGTGGCATGACTAGCCGGAGCTCCTACGAGCAGTACTTC.

V gene TRBV10-3 combines with J gene TRBJ2-3; 8 nucleotides match TRBD2. This CDR3 has 15 residues. Germline V CDR1 and CDR2: ENHRY, SYGVKD. V shed 10 bases, J shed 1 base, and the junction held 10 bases outside the gene matches. CDR3 bases: TGTGCCACCCTCCGAGCGGGAGAGGGCACAGATACGCAGTATTTT. It translates to CATLRAGEGTDTQYF.

The chain uses TRBV6-5 and TRBJ2-6; D gene unclear. With 2 bases removed from V and 1 base from J, the gap between germline ends came to 6 bases. This CDR3 has 15 residues. Germline V CDR1 and CDR2: MNHEY, SVGAGI. The CDR3 sequence: CASSYDESGANVLTF. The CDR3 bases are TGTGCCAGCAGTTACGATGAGTCTGGGGCCAACGTCCTGACTTTC.

The rearrangement joins TRBV27 to TRBJ1-5; 7 bases map to TRBD1. V lost 3 bases to trimming and J lost 5 bases; unmatched junction nucleotides: 4. The CDR3 has 14 amino acids. Germline CDR1 reads MNHEY; CDR2 reads SMNVEV (reference sequence). CDR3 nucleotides: TGTGCCAGCAGTTTCCTCGGGACAGATCAGCCCCAGCATTTT. Translated: CASSFLGTDQPQHF.

V and J are TRBV9 and TRBJ2-1; tentative D call: TRBD1 (5 bases). Germline assignment: CDR1 SGDLS and CDR2 YYNGEE. CDR3 length: 14 amino acids. Between the trimmed V and J ends, which lost 7 bases and 5 bases, there was a span of 16 bases. CDR3 nucleotide sequence: TGTGCCAGCCGTGGGGCAGGGCCCCACAATGAGCAGTTCTTC. This sequence encodes CASRGAGPHNEQFF.

V gene TRBV20-1 combines with J gene TRBJ1-3; D is unresolved. CDR1 is DFQATT, CDR2 SNEGSKA, per germline (reference sequence). V lost 7 bases, J lost 3 bases, and 7 bases lay in between. The CDR3 loop spans 11 amino acids. The CDR3 DNA sequence: TGCAGTGGTGACATTGGAAACACCATATATTTT. It is translated as CSGDIGNTIYF.

This sequence joins TRBV7-3 and TRBJ2-3; TRBD2 is a possible D gene (6 bases). The CDR3 runs 18 residues. Germline CDR1 and CDR2: SGHTA and FQGTGA. V lost 0 bases and J lost 0, with 16 bases in between. CDR3 bases: TGTGCCAGCAGCTTAACCCCCCCGCAGGGACTTAGCACAGATACGCAGTATTTT. Translated: CASSLTPPQGLSTDTQYF. Full variable domain (outside the CDR3, taken from reference TRBV7-3 and TRBJ2-3): GAGVSQTPSNKVTEKGKYVELRCDPISGHTALYWYRQSLGQGPEFLIYFQGTGAADDSGLPNDRFFAVRPEGSVSTLKIQRTERGDSAVYLCASSLTPPQGLSTDTQYFGPGTRLTVL.

The rearrangement joins TRBV27 to TRBJ1-1; possible D gene TRBD1, 6 bases. In germline, CDR1 is MNHEY, CDR2 SMNVEV (reference sequence). V was pared by 0 bases and J by 5 bases, with 16 bases between. The CDR3 contains 16 residues. CDR3: CASSLSIGGAHTEAFF. DNA of the CDR3: TGTGCCAGCAGTTTATCGATCGGGGGGGCGCATACTGAAGCTTTCTTT.

This chain uses TRBV5-1 with TRBJ2-7, with D possibly being TRBD2 (6 bases). Germline V gene sequence: CDR1 SGHRS, CDR2 YFSETQ. Trimming left V 4 bases short and J 3 bases short, with 11 bases between. The CDR3 spans 13 residues. Written as DNA, the CDR3 is TGCGCCAGCAGCCGTGGGGGGAACTACGAGCAGTACTTC. Protein sequence: CASSRGGNYEQYF.

V is TRBV6-1 and J is TRBJ1-2; TRBD1 aligns across 9 bases. The CDR3 covers 14 residues. Germline lookup yields CDR1 MNHNS and CDR2 SASEGT. V lost 11 bases and J lost 8; bases outside the gene matches: 15. CDR3 sequence (DNA): TGTGCCGGGAGTCGGACAGGGGCAAAGTGGGGCTACACCTTC. Translating it yields CAGSRTGAKWGYTF.

The J gene is TRBJ2-7, the V gene TRBV11-3; D might be TRBD1 (6 bases). This CDR3 is 13 amino acids long. Trimming took 3 bases from V and 5 from J, leaving 11 bases between them. Germline lookup yields CDR1 SGHNT and CDR2 YENEEA. The CDR3 sequence is CASSFWTDNEQYF. The DNA for the CDR3 is TGTGCCAGCAGCTTTTGGACAGACAACGAGCAGTACTTC.

This chain connects TRBV5-1 to TRBJ1-3; D not resolved. With 1 base removed from V and 0 bases from J, the gap between germline ends came to 8 bases. The CDR3 runs to 15 residues. CDR1 and CDR2 (germline): SGHRS, YFSETQ. The DNA of the CDR3 is TGCGCCAGCAGCTTGAACAGTCTCTCTGGAAACACCATATATTTT. It is translated as CASSLNSLSGNTIYF.

The table lists this clone with a few counts. The chain recombines TRBV30 with TRBJ2-1; 11 nucleotides agree with TRBD2. The germline V gene encodes CDR1 GTSNPN and CDR2 SVGIG (reference sequence). Germline trimming cut 5 bases from V and 5 bases from J; bases unmatched to any gene: 11. The CDR3 is 16 amino acids. In DNA form, the CDR3 reads TGTGCCTGGGTGGGGGGGGGACTAGCGGACCACAATGAGCAGTTCTTC. Translation gives CAWVGGGLADHNEQFF.

This chain connects TRBV27 to TRBJ2-7; no firm D call. Germline V gives CDR1 MNHEY, CDR2 SMNVEV (reference sequence). Between the trimmed V and J ends, which lost 4 bases and 3 bases, there was a span of 13 bases. This CDR3 has 14 amino acids. The DNA for the CDR3 is TGTGCCAGCAGTTCACCCCCGACGGGCTACGAGCAGTACTTC. Amino acid sequence: CASSSPPTGYEQYF.

J is TRBJ2-3 and V is TRBV27; 8 nucleotides agree with TRBD2. This CDR3 has 16 amino acids. The germline V gene encodes CDR1 MNHEY and CDR2 SMNVEV (reference sequence). V trimming: 5 bases; J trimming: 5 bases; junction bases outside the gene matches: 12. The CDR3, as DNA: TGTGCCAGCAGTCCTTTAACGGGAGGGCCTAAAGATACGCAGTATTTT. This translates into CASSPLTGGPKDTQYF.

The V gene is TRBV5-1, the J gene TRBJ2-4; the match to TRBD2 covers 9 bases. Germline trimming cut 0 bases from V and 8 bases from J; bases unmatched to any gene: 9. The CDR3 runs 16 residues. CDR1 and CDR2 from the germline V gene are SGHRS and YFSETQ. The CDR3 loop is CASSLGVSGRTHIQYF. DNA for the CDR3: TGCGCCAGCAGCTTGGGGGTTAGCGGGAGAACCCACATTCAGTACTTC. The entire variable domain, with the rest obtained from reference TRBV5-1 and TRBJ2-4, is as follows: KAGVTQTPRYLIKTRGQQVTLSCSPISGHRSVSWYQQTPGQGLQFLFEYFSETQRNKGNFPGRFSGRQFSNSRSEMNVSTLELGDSALYLCASSLGVSGRTHIQYFGAGTRLSVL.

The rearrangement links TRBV30 to TRBJ2-7; a possible D gene is TRBD2 (6 bases). Trimming stripped 3 bases from V and 1 base from J, with 10 bases between. The CDR3 contains 13 residues. Germline CDR1 reads GTSNPN; CDR2 reads SVGIG (reference sequence). CDR3 DNA: TGTGCCTGGAGCCGGGACTCTTCCTACGAGCAGTACTTC. Protein sequence: CAWSRDSSYEQYF.

CDR3 residues: CSVRDNLNQPQHF. CDR3 coding DNA: TGCAGCGTACGGGACAACCTCAATCAGCCCCAGCATTTT. This chain links TRBV29-1 with TRBJ1-5; tentative D call: TRBD1 (6 bases). Germline-derived CDR1 and CDR2 are SQVTM and ANQGSEA. V dropped 6 bases and J dropped 3 bases, with 12 bases sitting between them. CDR3 size: 13 residues.

The J gene is TRBJ1-4, the V gene TRBV25-1; D possibly corresponds to TRBD1 (6 bases). The CDR3 totals 15 residues. Deletions cut 2 bases from V and 4 bases from J, with 11 bases between. The germline V gene encodes CDR1 MGHDK and CDR2 SYGVNS. The CDR3 loop is CASSEGRTVNEKLFF. Written as DNA, the CDR3 is TGTGCCAGCAGTGAAGGAAGGACAGTTAATGAAAAACTGTTTTTT.

The V call is TRBV30, the J call TRBJ2-7; a possible D gene is TRBD1 (6 bases). Trimming stripped 4 bases from V and 0 bases from J, with 7 bases between. The CDR3 is made up of 12 amino acids. Germline V gene lookup returns CDR1 GTSNPN and CDR2 SVGIG (reference sequence). This chain's CDR3 is CAWNRDSYEQYF. CDR3 nucleotide sequence: TGTGCCTGGAACAGGGACTCCTACGAGCAGTACTTC.